The subject of this entry is one T cell receptor (beta chain). Its antigen is unidentified. The data were obtained in a study of cytomegalovirus exposure and HLA in healthy donors. Some clones are missing from TCRdb's copy, which holds only in-frame ones; the method was immunoSEQ multiplex PCR. The table includes some 180,000 clones, about 81% detected once. Findings of the study overall: 150 or so TCR beta chains were listed as cytomegalovirus-associated.

V was clipped by 6 bases and J by 6 bases; unmatched bases: 4. Germline loops: CDR1 MNHNS, CDR2 SASEGT. The CDR3 runs to 14 residues. Sequencing used PBMCs. The receptor comes from a woman in her 30s in good health and CMV-seronegative. This chain connects TRBV6-1 to TRBJ2-3; TRBD2 matches at 12 bases. The CDR3 loop is CASSLAGGPDTQYF. In DNA, the CDR3 is TGTGCCAGCAGCCTAGCGGGAGGGCCGGATACGCAGTATTTT.